These 29 T cell receptor beta chains were sequenced from one sample in a study of T cell responses to AZD1222 COVID-19 vaccine (dated by TCRdb to 2020 to 2022). This specimen's time point label, interpreted: about 28 days (+/-7) after the second vaccine dose. The intended sense of this specimen's treatment or condition label: meningococcal conjugate vaccine given as trial control. The library was produced with the immunoSEQ multiplex PCR assay. TCRdb stores this immuneACCESS table with in-frame sequences only. Part of the clones is absent; in the studies checked, under half of the shortfall reflects unresolved V genes, and no reason is known for the rest. This sample holds about 120,000 clones; around 90% were observed only once. The ten biggest clones cover over 4% of the sample. Sample: peripheral blood, taken 28 days after the second dose of the MenACWY control vaccine. The receptor source for this set is an adult who received the MenACWY meningococcal vaccine as a control.

This clone was detected once. The rearrangement uses TRBV28 and TRBJ2-7; D may be TRBD2 (6 bases). Germline CDR1 is MDHEN and CDR2 is SYDVKM. Trimming took 1 base from V and 7 from J, leaving 20 bases between them. CDR3 size: 16 residues. The CDR3 spells CASSLFPSVTGGEQYV. The CDR3 region has the DNA TGTGCCAGCAGTTTATTTCCAAGTGTCACTGGGGGGGAGCAGTACGTC.

The chain couples TRBV11-2 to TRBJ2-7; 7 bases fit TRBD1. Trimming cost V 5 bases and J 2 bases; bases outside gene matches: 9. The CDR3 is made up of 15 amino acids. Germline V lookup: CDR1 SGHAT, CDR2 FQNNGV. The CDR3 nucleotides read TGTGCCAGCAGCCTGGTCAACACAGGGGCCTACGAGCAGTACGTC. It yields the protein CASSLVNTGAYEQYV.

V and J are TRBV15 and TRBJ2-1, with D perhaps matching TRBD1 (6 bases). Germline V CDR1 and CDR2: LNHNV, YYDKDF (reference sequence). V was trimmed by 5 bases and J by 3 bases, leaving 14 bases between them. The CDR3 covers 15 residues. CDR3 DNA sequence: TGTGCCACCAGCCCCCCCCAGACAGGCTACAATGAGCAGTTCTTC. Its protein is CATSPPQTGYNEQFF.

The genes are TRBV18 and TRBJ2-7; the D gene is possibly TRBD1 (5 bases). The CDR3 length is 15 residues. Germline V lookup: CDR1 KGHSH, CDR2 LQKENI. V lost 3 bases to trimming and J lost 3 bases, with 15 bases between them. As DNA, the CDR3 is TGTGCCAGCTCACCGAACCGTGGACAAGACTACGAGCAGTACTTC. Translating it yields CASSPNRGQDYEQYF.

The CDR3 nucleotides are TGTGCCTGGAGTATCGGCGGGTTGAACACCGGGGAGCTGTTTTTT. This sequence encodes CAWSIGGLNTGELFF. This rearrangement joins TRBV30 to TRBJ2-2, with TRBD2 as a possible D gene (5 bases). V lost 2 bases and J 1 base, leaving 11 bases between the germline ends. Germline lookup yields CDR1 GTSNPN and CDR2 SVGIG (reference sequence). The CDR3 is 15 residues long.

The V gene is TRBV10-3, the J gene TRBJ2-7; 9 bases match TRBD1. J was trimmed by 1 base and V by 10 bases; bases with no gene match: 5. CDR3 size: 13 residues. CDR1 is ENHRY, CDR2 SYGVKD, per germline. This chain's CDR3 is CASSGTGSYEQYV. CDR3 nucleotide sequence: TGTGCCAGCTCCGGGACAGGGTCCTACGAGCAGTACGTC.

This rearrangement joins TRBV3-1 (or the pseudogene TRBV3-2) to TRBJ2-6, with D tentatively TRBD2 (7 bases). V was trimmed by 4 bases and J by 1 base, leaving 11 bases between them. Germline-derived CDR1 and CDR2 are LGHDT and YNNKEL (reference sequence). The CDR3 sequence is 16 residues long. This CDR3 is CASSPRGGSGANVLTF. The DNA of the CDR3 is TGTGCCAGCAGCCCCAGGGGAGGGTCTGGGGCCAACGTCCTGACTTTC.

J is TRBJ2-1 and V is TRBV5-5; D remains unclear. The germline gives CDR1 SGHKS, CDR2 YYEKEE (reference sequence). V was pared by 4 bases and J by 5 bases, with 13 bases between. The CDR3 spans 14 residues. The CDR3 here is CASSPPPLHNEQFF. As DNA, the CDR3 is TGTGCCAGCAGCCCCCCGCCCCTGCACAATGAGCAGTTCTTC. Together with reference TRBV5-5 and TRBJ2-1, the CDR3 gives the full variable domain: DAGVTQSPTHLIKTRGQQVTLRCSPISGHKSVSWYQQVLGQGPQFIFQYYEKEERGRGNFPDRFSARQFPNYSSELNVNALLLGDSALYLCASSPPPLHNEQFFGPGTRLTVL.

V is TRBV27 and J is TRBJ2-7, with TRBD1 as a possible D gene (5 bases). CDR3 size: 15 residues. V was cut by 1 base and J by 2 bases, with 12 bases left in between. The germline V gene encodes CDR1 MNHEY and CDR2 SMNVEV (reference sequence). CDR3 region: CASSLFGHYTYEQYF. CDR3 coding DNA: TGTGCCAGCAGTTTATTCGGACACTATACCTACGAGCAGTACTTC.

The chain is built from TRBV12-3 or TRBV12-4 and TRBJ2-3; perhaps D is TRBD1 or TRBD2 (5 bases each). This CDR3 contains 12 residues. Trimming shortened V by 6 bases and J by 1 base, and 5 bases separated the two germline ends. CDR3 residues: CASRGRTDTQYF. Written as DNA, the CDR3 is TGTGCCAGCAGGGGACGCACAGATACGCAGTATTTT.

The rearrangement links TRBV7-6 to TRBJ2-7; D ambiguous. Looked up from germline, CDR1 is SGHVS and CDR2 is FNYEAQ. The CDR3 runs 14 residues. Trimming took 0 bases from V and 0 from J, leaving 6 bases between them. The CDR3 sequence: CASSLADTSYEQYF. CDR3 bases: TGTGCCAGCAGCTTAGCTGACACCTCCTACGAGCAGTACTTC.

CDR3: CASSWDGNYGYTF. The CDR3 bases are TGTGCCAGCAGCTGGGACGGTAACTATGGCTACACCTTC. The genes are TRBV5-5 and TRBJ1-2; perhaps TRBD1 as D (5 bases). Trimming removed 3 bases from V and 1 base from J, with 7 bases in between. The CDR3 totals 13 residues. Germline V CDR1 and CDR2: SGHKS, YYEKEE (reference sequence).

About this clone itself: The sample holds other DNA sequences that translate to the same CDR3. The rearrangement joins TRBV19 to TRBJ2-5; D tentatively reads TRBD1 or TRBD2 (6 bases each). This CDR3 has 14 amino acids. The germline V gene has CDR1 LNHDA and CDR2 SQIVND (reference sequence). V was clipped by 0 bases and J by 4 bases, with 9 bases between them. CDR3 loop: CASSIEGGGETQYF. CDR3 sequence (DNA): TGTGCCAGTAGTATAGAAGGAGGGGGAGAGACCCAGTACTTC.

This chain uses TRBV7-2 with TRBJ2-5; 9 bases are shared with TRBD2. This CDR3 comprises 16 residues. Germline V gives CDR1 SGHTA, CDR2 FQGNSA. V was clipped by 5 bases and J by 3 bases; unmatched bases: 10. CDR3 sequence (DNA): TGTGCCAGCAGCCCCGCTTGGCGGGGGGGCAAAGAGACCCAGTACTTC. Translated, it gives CASSPAWRGGKETQYF.

The rearrangement links TRBV9 to TRBJ2-1; 9 bases agree with TRBD2. V was clipped by 4 bases and J by 3 bases; unmatched bases: 5. Germline assignment: CDR1 SGDLS and CDR2 YYNGEE. The CDR3 extends over 15 amino acids. The CDR3 nucleotides are TGTGCCAGCAGCCTCCTAGCGGGAATCTACAATGAGCAGTTCTTC. It encodes CASSLLAGIYNEQFF.

This clone came up once. V gene TRBV28 combines with J gene TRBJ1-2, with 7 bases fitting TRBD1. This CDR3 is built from 15 residues. Per the germline V gene, CDR1 is MDHEN and CDR2 is SYDVKM. Unmatched junction bases numbered 10, after V lost 5 bases and J lost 4 bases. The CDR3 is CASSRTLQGGYGYTF. CDR3 sequence (DNA): TGTGCCAGCAGTAGAACTCTCCAGGGGGGCTATGGCTACACCTTC.

The CDR3 coding sequence is TGCGCCAGCAGCACGGGACAGGGGTTCACCGGGGAGCTGTTTTTT. It specifies CASSTGQGFTGELFF. The chain has TRBV4-3 and TRBJ2-2, with 10 nucleotides matching TRBD1. V lost 5 bases, J lost 4 bases, and 4 bases stayed unmatched. Germline V lookup: CDR1 LGHNA, CDR2 YSLEER. The CDR3 covers 15 residues.

This chain links TRBV27 with TRBJ1-3, with 9 bases identical to TRBD1. J was trimmed by 1 base and V by 4 bases; bases with no gene match: 5. The CDR3 is 16 residues long. Germline V gene sequence: CDR1 MNHEY, CDR2 SMNVEV (reference sequence). DNA of the CDR3: TGTGCCAGCAGTTCGGCCGGGACAGGGTCTGGAAACACCATATATTTT. It encodes CASSSAGTGSGNTIYF.

The V call is TRBV5-4, the J call TRBJ2-2, with 11 bases identical to TRBD2. The germline gives CDR1 SGHNT, CDR2 YYREEE (reference sequence). The CDR3 runs to 17 residues. V lost 0 bases, J lost 1 base, and 2 bases stayed unmatched. The CDR3 loop is CASSLELAGGNTGELFF. In nucleotides, the CDR3 is TGTGCCAGCAGCTTGGAGCTAGCGGGAGGGAACACCGGGGAGCTGTTTTTT.

This clone was recorded once. The chain has TRBV4-1 and TRBJ2-2; 8 nucleotides line up with TRBD2. CDR3 length: 15 amino acids. Germline CDR1 and CDR2: MGHRA and YSYEKL. V lost 1 base to trimming and J lost 6 bases; unmatched junction nucleotides: 4. CDR3 coding DNA: TGCGCCAGCAGCCAAGCTGGCGGGAGGCCCGGGGAGCTGTTTTTT. It yields the protein CASSQAGGRPGELFF.

The V gene is TRBV13, the J gene TRBJ2-1, with TRBD1 matching over 8 bases. With V trimmed by 5 bases and J by 3 bases, 6 bases remained unmatched. Germline-derived CDR1 and CDR2 are PRHDT and FYEKMQ (reference sequence). The CDR3 has 15 amino acids. CDR3 sequence: CASSVNRGNYNEQFF. The CDR3 DNA reads as TGTGCCAGCAGCGTCAACAGGGGGAACTACAATGAGCAGTTCTTC. Supplemented by reference TRBV13 and TRBJ2-1, the full variable domain reads AAGVIQSPRHLIKEKRETATLKCYPIPRHDTVYWYQQGPGQDPQFLISFYEKMQSDKGSIPDRFSAQQFSDYHSELNMSSLELGDSALYFCASSVNRGNYNEQFFGPGTRLTVL.

CDR3 sequence reads: CASREGGAGRNTGELFF. CDR3 DNA sequence: TGCGCCAGCAGAGAGGGAGGGGCCGGTCGAAACACCGGGGAGCTGTTTTTT. V and J are TRBV5-1 and TRBJ2-2, with TRBD2 matching 7 bases. The CDR3 is 17 amino acids. In germline, CDR1 is SGHRS, CDR2 YFSETQ. J lost 2 bases, V lost 5 bases, and 12 bases had no gene match. The full variable domain, its missing parts supplied by reference TRBV5-1 and TRBJ2-2, is KAGVTQTPRYLIKTRGQQVTLSCSPISGHRSVSWYQQTPGQGLQFLFEYFSETQRNKGNFPGRFSGRQFSNSRSEMNVSTLELGDSALYLCASREGGAGRNTGELFFGEGSRLTVL.

CDR3 nucleotides: TGTGCCAGCAGGACCACTTACAGGGCTCGGGAGCAGTACGTC. Its protein product is CASRTTYRAREQYV. The V and J genes are TRBV28 and TRBJ2-7; D perhaps matches TRBD1 (6 bases). With 6 bases removed from V and 7 bases from J, the gap between germline ends came to 19 bases. CDR3 size: 14 residues. Germline CDR1 MDHEN, CDR2 SYDVKM.

The chain joins TRBV6-6 to TRBJ1-1, with D possibly being TRBD1 (6 bases). Germline-derived CDR1 and CDR2 are MNHNY and SVGAGI (reference sequence). The ends were cut back, 6 bases at V and 2 bases at J, with 13 bases in the middle. The CDR3 runs to 14 residues. CDR3 protein: CASSPRGRNTEAFF. The CDR3 DNA reads TGTGCCAGCAGCCCCAGGGGACGCAACACTGAAGCTTTCTTT.

The chain is built from TRBV19 and TRBJ2-3, with TRBD1 as a possible D gene (6 bases). The CDR3 contains 13 residues. In germline, CDR1 is LNHDA, CDR2 SQIVND (reference sequence). Trimming stripped 5 bases from V and 5 bases from J, with 11 bases between. As DNA, the CDR3 is TGTGCCAGTAGTCCAACAGGGTTAGATACGCAGTATTTT. This encodes CASSPTGLDTQYF. The full variable domain, its missing parts supplied by reference TRBV19 and TRBJ2-3, is DGGITQSPKYLFRKEGQNVTLSCEQNLNHDAMYWYRQDPGQGLRLIYYSQIVNDFQKGDIAEGYSVSREKKESFPLTVTSAQKNPTAFYLCASSPTGLDTQYFGPGTRLTVL.

The V call is TRBV3-1 (or the pseudogene TRBV3-2), the J call TRBJ2-4; no clear D gene. V was shortened by 0 bases and J by 8 bases, with 14 bases between the two germline ends. The germline gives CDR1 LGHDT, CDR2 YNNKEL (reference sequence). The CDR3 covers 15 residues. The CDR3 reads CASSQDPGELDIQYF. The CDR3 bases are TGTGCCAGCAGCCAAGATCCTGGGGAATTGGACATTCAGTACTTC.

The V call is TRBV28, the J call TRBJ1-2; the D gene is possibly TRBD1 (5 bases). V was pared by 1 base and J by 5 bases, with 20 bases between. The CDR3 covers 17 residues. Germline CDR1 reads MDHEN; CDR2 reads SYDVKM. The CDR3 sequence: CASSLSEETVPIYGYTF. For the CDR3, the DNA is TGTGCCAGCAGTTTATCCGAAGAGACAGTCCCGATTTATGGCTACACCTTC.

This clone was seen a handful of times. The chain joins TRBV19 to TRBJ1-5, with D perhaps matching TRBD1 (5 bases). Per the germline V gene, CDR1 is LNHDA and CDR2 is SQIVND (reference sequence). The CDR3 length is 16 residues. Trimming stripped 1 base from V and 3 bases from J, with 13 bases between. The CDR3 loop is CASSIAQGRYNQPQHF. CDR3 bases: TGTGCCAGTAGTATAGCCCAGGGCCGATACAATCAGCCCCAGCATTTT.

The chain employs TRBV2 and TRBJ1-3; no clear D gene. This CDR3 region has 12 residues. V lost 8 bases to trimming and J lost 8 bases, with 13 bases between them. Germline V gene data show CDR1 as SNHLY and CDR2 as FYNNEI. The CDR3 region is CASGGGSYTIYF. In DNA, the CDR3 is TGTGCCAGCGGCGGCGGGAGCTACACCATATATTTT.